One sample yielded the 27 T cell receptor beta chains listed below, sequenced in a study of shared clonotypes between healthy human individuals (dated by TCRdb to the early 2020s). Preparation of the library involved the immunoSEQ multiplex PCR assay. Sourced from immuneACCESS, this table was stored by TCRdb with only in-frame sequences that have V and J called. A share of the clones is absent; for the studies checked, an unresolved V gene accounts for under half, and the remainder has no known explanation. The sample contains about 1 million clones, about 80% of them found a single time. Approximately 1.5% of the sample lies in the top ten. The material sequenced was memory CD4+ T cells sorted from blood. In light of the paper, this sample's cell subset or site label describes: CD45RA-negative fraction. The receptors were gathered from a man younger than 30 in good health.

There are many counts of this clone. Other DNA sequences in the sample encode the same CDR3. The chain carries TRBV6-1 and TRBJ1-5, with no clear D. Trimming took off 4 bases at V and 6 bases at J, with 10 bases between the two ends. The CDR3 extends over 13 amino acids. Germline CDR1 reads MNHNS; CDR2 reads SASEGT. CDR3 sequence reads: CASSVGLGQPQHF. In DNA form, the CDR3 reads TGTGCCAGCAGTGTGGGATTAGGTCAGCCCCAGCATTTT.

This clone appeared once. The genes are TRBV11-3 and TRBJ2-1; 11 bases map to TRBD2. The V gene end was trimmed by 5 bases and the J gene end by 5 bases; junction bases not matched to a gene: 5. This CDR3 contains 15 residues. Germline values: CDR1 SGHNT, CDR2 YENEEA. CDR3: CASSISGGAHNEQFF. CDR3 coding DNA: TGTGCCAGCAGCATTAGCGGGGGGGCCCACAATGAGCAGTTCTTC.

The chain carries TRBV6-4 and TRBJ2-3, with 10 positions matching TRBD2. Trimming at V came to 0 bases and at J to 4 bases, leaving 4 bases not matched to a gene. Germline CDR1 and CDR2: MRHNA and SNTAGT. CDR3 length: 16 amino acids. CDR3 residues: CASSDSGTSGADTQYF. The DNA of the CDR3 is TGTGCCAGCAGTGACTCGGGAACTAGCGGGGCAGATACGCAGTATTTT.

The chain couples TRBV6-5 to TRBJ1-3; D is undetermined. The V gene's germline CDR1 is MNHEY and CDR2 SVGAGI. Trimming stripped 7 bases from V and 0 bases from J, with 13 bases between. This CDR3 has 15 residues. CDR3 loop: CASIDSQFSGNTIYF. CDR3 coding DNA: TGTGCCAGCATTGATAGTCAGTTCTCTGGAAACACCATATATTTT.

The chain uses TRBV6-6 and TRBJ1-2, with no clear D. V lost 9 bases and J lost 1, with 18 bases in between. This CDR3 is built from 15 residues. CDR1 MNHNY and CDR2 SVGAGI come from the germline V gene (reference sequence). CDR3 sequence: CASTLGVDFNYGYTF. The CDR3 coding sequence is TGTGCCAGTACCCTGGGCGTCGACTTTAACTATGGCTACACCTTC.

The V call is TRBV10-3, the J call TRBJ2-4, with D unclear. The germline CDR1 and CDR2 sequences are ENHRY and SYGVKD. Trimming shortened V by 3 bases and J by 3 bases, and 6 bases separated the two germline ends. CDR3 length: 13 residues. The CDR3 DNA sequence: TGTGCCATCAGTGATCCGGACAAAAACATTCAGTACTTC. Translating it yields CAISDPDKNIQYF.

The chain has TRBV11-3 and TRBJ2-5, with 7 bases fitting TRBD2. V lost 5 bases and J lost 5; bases outside the gene matches: 17. The CDR3 runs 17 residues. Germline CDR1 and CDR2: SGHNT and YENEEA. CDR3 sequence reads: CASSLGGSVNSRETQYF. The CDR3 DNA follows: TGTGCCAGCAGCCTGGGCGGGAGCGTTAATAGTCGGGAGACCCAGTACTTC.

This clone was seen a single time. Other nucleotide sequences in the sample specify the same CDR3. V is TRBV2 and J is TRBJ2-2; either TRBD1 or TRBD2 may fit D (6 bases each). The CDR3 is 13 residues long. Germline V gene lookup returns CDR1 SNHLY and CDR2 FYNNEI. Trimming pared 8 bases from V and 2 bases from J, leaving 9 bases between. CDR3 residues: CASRGTNTGELFF. The CDR3 region has the DNA TGTGCCAGCCGGGGGACAAACACCGGGGAGCTGTTTTTT.

This clone was seen repeatedly, ten times or more. Other DNA sequences in this sample translate to the same CDR3. This rearrangement joins TRBV19 to TRBJ1-2; possibly TRBD1 for D (5 bases). Germline-derived CDR1 and CDR2 are LNHDA and SQIVND (reference sequence). The CDR3 is made up of 13 amino acids. V lost 7 bases to trimming and J lost 0 bases, with 9 bases between them. CDR3 region: CASKGAANYGYTF. The CDR3 DNA reads TGTGCCAGTAAAGGGGCAGCTAACTATGGCTACACCTTC. The full variable domain, in which reference TRBV19 and TRBJ1-2 provide the parts outside the CDR3, is DGGITQSPKYLFRKEGQNVTLSCEQNLNHDAMYWYRQDPGQGLRLIYYSQIVNDFQKGDIAEGYSVSREKKESFPLTVTSAQKNPTAFYLCASKGAANYGYTFGSGTRLTVV.

The rearrangement uses TRBV6-5 and TRBJ1-1, with D uncertain. The V and J ends lost 2 bases and 4 bases respectively, with 11 bases between them. The CDR3 is 14 residues long. CDR1 is MNHEY and CDR2 is SVGAGI in the germline V gene. The CDR3 DNA reads as TGTGCCAGCAGTTACCGCGCGGCGTCCACTGAAGCTTTCTTT. It is translated as CASSYRAASTEAFF.

There are a few counts of this clone. The V call is TRBV28, the J call TRBJ1-6; TRBD1 matches 7 bases. V gave up 3 bases and J gave up 14 bases; unmatched junction bases: 13. This CDR3 comprises 15 residues. From germline, CDR1 is MDHEN and CDR2 SYDVKM. CDR3 nucleotides: TGTGCCAGCAGTTTGAGTCAGGGGGGAATTTTAGCCCTCCACTTT. Translation: CASSLSQGGILALHF.

The J gene is TRBJ2-1, the V gene TRBV11-2; no firm D call. The V end was cut by 1 base, the J end by 7 bases, with 11 bases between. Germline CDR1 reads SGHAT; CDR2 reads FQNNGV. The CDR3 sequence is 14 residues long. For the CDR3, the DNA is TGTGCCAGCAGCTTAGCCAGGTTGGTAAATGAGCAGTTCTTC. Its translation is CASSLARLVNEQFF.

The rearrangement joins TRBV5-6 to TRBJ1-6; 9 nucleotides agree with TRBD1. J lost 7 bases, V lost 3 bases, and 2 bases had no gene match. Germline CDR1 and CDR2: SGHDT and YYEEEE. This CDR3 is 14 amino acids long. In DNA form, the CDR3 reads TGTGCCAGCAGCTCAGGGACAGGGAATTCACCCCTCCACTTT. Its translation is CASSSGTGNSPLHF.

Concerning this clone: A much larger clone differs from this one at a single base, so this may be a read error. The sample carries other DNA sequences with the same CDR3. The rearrangement joins TRBV5-1 to TRBJ2-7, with no clear D. Looked up from germline, CDR1 is SGHRS and CDR2 is YFSETQ. V was shortened by 0 bases and J by 6 bases, with 4 bases between the two germline ends. This CDR3 is 11 amino acids long. CDR3 sequence (DNA): TGCGCCAGCAGCTTGGTGGGCGAGCAGTACTTC. It codes for CASSLVGEQYF. The full variable domain, its missing parts supplied by reference TRBV5-1 and TRBJ2-7, is KAGVTQTPRYLIKTRGQQVTLSCSPISGHRSVSWYQQTPGQGLQFLFEYFSETQRNKGNFPGRFSGRQFSNSRSEMNVSTLELGDSALYLCASSLVGEQYFGPGTRLTVT.

This sequence joins TRBV18 and TRBJ2-2; weak D call: TRBD1 (5 bases). Trimming cost V 0 bases and J 4 bases, with 12 bases left between them. There are 16 residues in the CDR3. The germline V gene has CDR1 KGHSH and CDR2 LQKENI. CDR3 DNA sequence: TGTGCCAGCTCACCACCCAGGGTCCAGGGCACCGGGGAGCTGTTTTTT. This codes for CASSPPRVQGTGELFF.

This chain connects TRBV11-2 to TRBJ2-2; 7 bases align to TRBD1. This CDR3 region has 17 residues. The germline gives CDR1 SGHAT, CDR2 FQNNGV. V lost 3 bases, J lost 3 bases, and 10 bases stayed unmatched. This CDR3 reads CASSFNKQGTYTGELFF. CDR3 coding DNA: TGTGCCAGCAGCTTTAACAAACAGGGGACCTACACCGGGGAGCTGTTTTTT.

V usage is TRBV6-5 and J usage is TRBJ1-2; D is undetermined. This CDR3 is 11 amino acids long. Germline CDR1 and CDR2: MNHEY and SVGAGI. V lost 6 bases and J lost 8, with 10 bases in between. Written as DNA, the CDR3 is TGTGCCAGCAGGGCCCGGCAAGGCTACACCTTC. Protein: CASRARQGYTF.

This rearrangement joins TRBV12-5 to TRBJ2-1; 9 nucleotides match TRBD1. The CDR3 runs to 15 residues. Germline V gene data show CDR1 as LGHNT and CDR2 as FRNRAP. V gave up 6 bases and J gave up 10 bases; unmatched junction bases: 13. CDR3 amino acids: CASGPQGAPGEEQFF. The CDR3 DNA reads TGTGCTAGTGGGCCACAGGGGGCTCCCGGGGAGGAGCAGTTCTTC.

This clone appeared a single time. The rearrangement links TRBV30 to TRBJ1-5; 7 nucleotides line up with TRBD1. This CDR3 is built from 14 residues. The J segment lost 6 bases and the V segment lost 1 base, leaving 6 bases of the junction unmatched. Per germline, CDR1 GTSNPN and CDR2 SVGIG (reference sequence). The CDR3 DNA sequence: TGTGCCTGGAGTGAGAAAGGGGGCAGTCAGCCCCAGCATTTT. It encodes CAWSEKGGSQPQHF.

This clone was recorded many times. Other DNA sequences in the same sample also yield this CDR3. V gene TRBV6-5 combines with J gene TRBJ2-5; 7 bases are shared with TRBD2. This CDR3 is built from 13 residues. Per germline, CDR1 MNHEY and CDR2 SVGAGI. V was pared by 8 bases and J by 2 bases, with 5 bases of the junction left unmatched. CDR3 amino acids: CASRSGDQETQYF. The CDR3 DNA sequence: TGTGCCAGCCGAAGCGGGGATCAAGAGACCCAGTACTTC.

The V call is TRBV11-1, the J call TRBJ2-1, with TRBD2 as a possible D gene (5 bases). Germline V gives CDR1 SGHAT, CDR2 FQDESV (reference sequence). This CDR3 has 13 residues. V lost 5 bases to trimming and J lost 7 bases, with 12 bases between them. The CDR3 DNA follows: TGTGCCAGCAGCAGGACTTTGAAGAATGAGCAGTTCTTC. Translation gives CASSRTLKNEQFF.

V gene TRBV5-1 combines with J gene TRBJ2-3; TRBD2 matches 12 bases. CDR1 is SGHRS and CDR2 is YFSETQ in the germline V gene. This CDR3 contains 16 residues. Unmatched junction bases numbered 3, after V lost 3 bases and J lost 1 base. The CDR3 DNA follows: TGCGCCAGCAGCTCCTGGACTAGCGGGGGCACAGATACGCAGTATTTT. It is translated as CASSSWTSGGTDTQYF.

This clone showed up just a few times. J is TRBJ1-1 and V is TRBV6-5; D not resolved. The CDR3 contains 14 residues. Deletions cut 6 bases from V and 1 base from J, with 12 bases between. Looked up from germline, CDR1 is MNHEY and CDR2 is SVGAGI. CDR3 bases: TGTGCCAGCAGCTCCTCACCCTCGAACACTGAAGCTTTCTTT. Translated, it gives CASSSSPSNTEAFF.

The rearrangement uses TRBV6-5 and TRBJ1-5, with 8 bases that match TRBD1. CDR1 MNHEY and CDR2 SVGAGI come from the germline V gene. Trimming removed 6 bases from V and 7 bases from J; junction bases left unmatched: 11. The length of the CDR3 is 15 residues. The CDR3 region has the DNA TGTGCCAGCAGACCCTCCCAGGGGGCAAACCAGCCCCAGCATTTT. Translated: CASRPSQGANQPQHF.

This clone was seen more than once but under ten times. The chain links TRBV19 to TRBJ2-7; D might be TRBD1 or TRBD2, each matching 6 bases. Germline loops: CDR1 LNHDA, CDR2 SQIVND (reference sequence). CDR3 length: 18 residues. V was trimmed by 5 bases and J by 2 bases, leaving 25 bases between them. CDR3 sequence (DNA): TGTGCCAGTAGTCCCACCGCCGGAGGGGGACAAAATCCCTACGAGCAGTACTTC. It yields the protein CASSPTAGGGQNPYEQYF.

This clone was detected only once. This CDR3 reads CASSLAASNEQFF. The DNA for the CDR3 is TGCGCCAGCAGCTTGGCGGCTAGCAATGAGCAGTTCTTC. The chain combines TRBV5-1 with TRBJ2-1; D gene unclear. V was pared by 0 bases and J by 6 bases, with 7 bases between. Germline V lookup: CDR1 SGHRS, CDR2 YFSETQ. The CDR3 totals 13 residues.

Comment on this clone: Other DNA sequences in the same sample also yield this CDR3. The chain has TRBV2 and TRBJ1-4; D perhaps matches TRBD1 (6 bases). The CDR3 contains 11 residues. Trimming shortened V by 6 bases and J by 11 bases, and 10 bases separated the two germline ends. Germline V gives CDR1 SNHLY, CDR2 FYNNEI. The CDR3 spells CASSEGGKLFF. The CDR3 bases are TGTGCCAGCAGCGAGGGGGGGAAACTGTTTTTT.